Below, 22 T cell receptor beta chains from the same sample are listed, as sequenced in a study of CD8 T cells in ankylosing spondylitis. These receptors are not linked to any known antigen. Each CDR3 protein gets one entry after TCRdb re-called the 5' RACE reads with MiXCR. The table lists about 750,000 distinct CDR3 sequences, 19% of them singletons. Study-wide points: A TCR beta motif of roughly eight highly homologous variants seemed to mark ankylosing spondylitis blood.

Sequencing was done on a sample of blood, either unsorted or a sorted T cell fraction (not recorded which). These receptors were taken from a male donor with ankylosing spondylitis.

This clonotype showed up just a few times. The V gene is TRBV12-3 or TRBV12-4, the J gene TRBJ2-3, with a weak D call TRBD2 (5 bases). The CDR3 spans 16 residues. Trimming took 6 bases from V and 0 from J, leaving 16 bases between them. The CDR3 sequence is CASRPRSGVSTDTQYF. CDR3 DNA: TGTGCCAGCAGGCCCAGGAGCGGAGTTAGCACAGATACGCAGTATTTT.

The chain is built from TRBV5-1 and TRBJ1-3, with D possibly being TRBD1 (6 bases). Germline CDR1 reads SGHRS; CDR2 reads YFSETQ. Trimming shortened V by 4 bases and J by 0 bases, and 11 bases separated the two germline ends. The CDR3 runs to 15 residues. As DNA, the CDR3 is TGCGCCAGCAGCGCTGGACAGAGCTCTGGAAACACCATATATTTT. Its protein product is CASSAGQSSGNTIYF.

This clonotype came up a few times. The chain joins TRBV14 to TRBJ2-1; either TRBD1 or TRBD2 may fit D (5 bases each). From germline, CDR1 is SGHDN and CDR2 FVKESK. Trimming removed 2 bases from V and 5 bases from J, with 22 bases in between. The CDR3 is 18 amino acids. In nucleotides, the CDR3 is TGTGCCAGCAGCCAAAATGTCGGGACCAGTAAAGAAAACAATGAGCAGTTCTTC. It yields the protein CASSQNVGTSKENNEQFF.

V gene TRBV5-1 combines with J gene TRBJ2-5, with D perhaps TRBD1 or TRBD2 (5 bases each). CDR1 and CDR2 from the germline V gene are SGHRS and YFSETQ. V lost 2 bases, J lost 1 base, and 12 bases lay in between. This CDR3 has 15 amino acids. As DNA, the CDR3 is TGCGCCAGCAGCTTAGGAACAGGAGGCCAAGAGACCCAGTACTTC. Protein sequence: CASSLGTGGQETQYF.

This CDR3 is CSVGPSGGTAQYF. CDR3 bases: TGCAGCGTTGGCCCTAGCGGGGGGACGGCCCAGTACTTC. The genes are TRBV29-1 and TRBJ2-5, with TRBD2 identical over 11 bases. Germline V lookup: CDR1 SQVTM, CDR2 ANQGSEA. Unmatched junction bases numbered 7, after V lost 4 bases and J lost 9 bases. The CDR3 spans 13 residues.

This clonotype was found a few times. This likely comes from a read error, as the CDR3 has no conserved phenylalanine or tryptophan at its end. The CDR3 nucleotides read TGTGCCAGTAGCCCGGAGGCCGCCTCCTACGAGCAGTACTTG. This gives the protein CASSPEAASYEQYL. The chain uses TRBV3-1 and TRBJ2-7, with D perhaps matching TRBD2 (5 bases). The CDR3 runs 14 residues. The germline gives CDR1 LGHDT, CDR2 YNNKEL (reference sequence).

Only a few counts were recorded for this clonotype. This chain connects TRBV6-1 to TRBJ1-6; the match to TRBD1 covers 8 bases. Germline lookup yields CDR1 MNHNS and CDR2 SASEGT. The CDR3 runs to 13 residues. V shed 7 bases, J shed 6 bases, and the junction held 2 bases outside the gene matches. CDR3 bases: TGTGCCAGCACCACAGGGGGTAATTCACCCCTCCACTTT. Its translation is CASTTGGNSPLHF.

This chain connects TRBV5-1 to TRBJ2-3; a possible D gene is TRBD2 (6 bases). The CDR3 contains 16 residues. Trimming removed 4 bases at V and 4 bases at J, with 19 bases between. Germline assignment: CDR1 SGHRS and CDR2 YFSETQ. Written as DNA, the CDR3 is TGCGCCAGCAGCCTCCAGTTGGGGGGTGGCGCAGATACGCAGTATTTT. It is translated as CASSLQLGGGADTQYF.

The table lists this clonotype with a few counts. The chain employs TRBV6-1 and TRBJ2-4, with TRBD1 as a possible D gene (5 bases). Germline V gives CDR1 MNHNS, CDR2 SASEGT. The V end was cut by 1 base, the J end by 11 bases, with 12 bases between. CDR3 length: 13 residues. CDR3: CASSEESQGLQYF. CDR3 nucleotides: TGTGCCAGCAGTGAAGAAAGCCAGGGTCTTCAGTACTTC.

The rearrangement uses TRBV7-9 and TRBJ1-5, with 8 bases that match TRBD1. After removal of 6 bases from V and 0 bases from J, the junction contained 10 bases not matched to a gene. CDR1 is SEHNR, CDR2 FQNEAQ, per germline (reference sequence). The CDR3 has 17 amino acids. This CDR3 reads CASSFGTGDYSNQPQHF. The CDR3 bases are TGTGCCAGCAGTTTCGGGACAGGCGACTATAGCAATCAGCCCCAGCATTTT.

The chain employs TRBV20-1 and TRBJ2-1; 7 bases are a match to TRBD2. V shed 3 bases and J 0 bases; nucleotides not matched to a gene: 8. The CDR3 consists of 16 residues. The germline gives CDR1 DFQATT, CDR2 SNEGSKA (reference sequence). The CDR3 is CSARGAGPGSYNEQFF. In DNA, the CDR3 is TGCAGTGCTAGGGGAGCGGGACCCGGCTCCTACAATGAGCAGTTCTTC.

This clonotype occurred a few times. The chain combines TRBV20-1 with TRBJ2-7, with 7 bases matching TRBD2. The CDR3 spans 15 residues. Looked up from germline, CDR1 is DFQATT and CDR2 is SNEGSKA (reference sequence). Losses at the gene ends were 3 bases for V and 4 bases for J; bases not matched to a gene: 12. CDR3 nucleotide sequence: TGCAGTGCTAGTGATCGCGGGAGTACGGGATACGAGCAGTACTTC. Translating gives CSASDRGSTGYEQYF.

The chain carries TRBV12-3 or TRBV12-4 and TRBJ1-1; maybe TRBD1 (5 bases). The V end lost 5 bases, the J end lost 4 bases, and 14 bases lay between the germline ends. The CDR3 contains 14 residues. In nucleotides, the CDR3 is TGTGCCAGCAGTACTCTAGGGGCGAGCACTGAAGCTTTCTTT. Amino acid sequence: CASSTLGASTEAFF.

This CDR3 is CASSQTRGGGKLNTEAFF. CDR3 in DNA: TGCGCCAGCAGCCAAACCAGAGGGGGGGGGAAACTGAACACTGAAGCTTTCTTT. The chain combines TRBV4-3 with TRBJ1-1; possibly TRBD1 for D (6 bases). V lost 2 bases, J lost 0 bases, and 19 bases lay in between. Looked up from germline, CDR1 is LGHNA and CDR2 is YSLEER. This CDR3 contains 18 residues.

The chain couples TRBV7-9 to TRBJ2-5; unclear D gene. V lost 3 bases and J 0 bases, leaving 14 bases between the germline ends. Germline CDR1 and CDR2: SEHNR and FQNEAQ (reference sequence). The CDR3 is 16 residues long. The CDR3 DNA is TGTGCCAGCAGCTTCAGCCATACAGAATACCAAGAGACCCAGTACTTC. This translates into CASSFSHTEYQETQYF.

The genes are TRBV11-2 and TRBJ2-1; 9 positions agree with TRBD2. Germline V gives CDR1 SGHAT, CDR2 FQNNGV. The CDR3 spans 15 residues. With V trimmed by 1 base and J by 6 bases, 4 bases remained unmatched. The CDR3: CASSLAASGANEQFF. The CDR3 coding sequence is TGTGCCAGCAGCTTAGCTGCTAGCGGGGCCAATGAGCAGTTCTTC.

This clonotype was observed a handful of times. The chain has TRBV5-1 and TRBJ2-7; 8 bases fit TRBD2. Germline CDR1 reads SGHRS; CDR2 reads YFSETQ. This CDR3 spans 15 amino acids. Losses at the gene ends were 4 bases for V and 2 bases for J; bases not matched to a gene: 8. CDR3: CASSIEREIPYEQYF. The CDR3 DNA reads as TGCGCCAGCAGCATAGAGCGGGAGATACCCTACGAGCAGTACTTC.

A few counts support this clonotype. The V call is TRBV7-9, the J call TRBJ1-2; D gene unclear. The CDR3 has 16 amino acids. V gave up 0 bases and J gave up 6 bases, with 17 bases separating them. From germline, CDR1 is SEHNR and CDR2 FQNEAQ (reference sequence). The CDR3 protein is CASSLAVPGVGHGYTF. CDR3 in DNA: TGTGCCAGCAGCTTAGCAGTCCCGGGTGTGGGTCATGGCTACACCTTC.

A few counts support this clonotype. V gene TRBV10-2 combines with J gene TRBJ1-5; D unclear. The ends were cut back, 0 bases at V and 7 bases at J, with 7 bases in the middle. Germline CDR1 reads WSHSY; CDR2 reads SAAADI. This CDR3 region has 13 residues. The CDR3 loop reads CASSESTPQPQHF. Here the CDR3 DNA reads TGCGCCAGCAGTGAGTCAACGCCCCAGCCCCAGCATTTT.

The CDR3 nucleotides are TGCAGTGCAGGGGAGGGCAACGCTCGCTCAGATACGCAGTATTTT. As protein: CSAGEGNARSDTQYF. The gene calls are TRBV20-1 and TRBJ2-3, with 7 bases identical to TRBD2. V trimming: 6 bases; J trimming: 4 bases; junction bases outside the gene matches: 13. Germline V CDR1 and CDR2: DFQATT, SNEGSKA (reference sequence). The length of the CDR3 is 15 residues.

This clonotype was detected ten times or more. This chain links TRBV5-6 with TRBJ2-1, with 9 positions matching TRBD2. This CDR3 region has 12 residues. The germline gives CDR1 SGHDT, CDR2 YYEEEE. With 3 bases clipped from V and 9 bases from J, the junction kept 1 base outside the gene matches. CDR3 amino acids: CASSSTSGEQFF. The DNA of the CDR3 is TGTGCCAGCAGCTCGACTAGCGGTGAGCAGTTCTTC.

The rearrangement uses TRBV2 and TRBJ2-2, with TRBD1 matching over 7 bases. V gave up 6 bases and J gave up 6 bases; unmatched junction bases: 16. Germline V gene data show CDR1 as SNHLY and CDR2 as FYNNEI. This CDR3 is built from 17 residues. The CDR3: CASRDSRTGHRAGELFF. CDR3 DNA sequence: TGTGCCAGCAGAGACAGTCGGACAGGTCACCGGGCCGGGGAGCTGTTTTTT.